The source of this T cell receptor beta chain is a study of naive and memory T cell subsets. An equimolar mix of two oligonucleotides served as the beta constant-region primer for TRBC1 and TRBC2. TCRdb reprocessed the UMI-ligation and nested PCR reads with MiXCR, giving one entry per CDR3 protein. The sample consists of 37,000 or so distinct CDR3 sequences, about an eighth of them appearing once. This CDR3 has 15 amino acids. Trimming pared 1 base from V and 0 bases from J, leaving 9 bases between. CDR1 is SGHAT, CDR2 FQNNGV, per germline. Cells stained for CD3, CD4, CD8, CD45RA and CD27 were sorted into four subsets. Effector memory cells were sorted as CD45RA-CD27-, EMRA cells as CD45RA+CD27-. This clonotype has just a few counts.

Sequencing was carried out using effector memory CD4+ T cells from blood. The sample's subset: effector memory, CD45RA- CD27-. The V call is TRBV11-2, the J call TRBJ1-1; no clear D. This receptor was taken from a human donor in good health. The CDR3 coding sequence is TGTGCCAGCAGCTTAGCACGGGCGCTGAACACTGAAGCTTTCTTT. It encodes CASSLARALNTEAFF.